This T cell receptor (beta chain) was sequenced for a study of monozygotic twins with inflammatory bowel disease. Study findings and constraints: Repertoire similarity matched across concordant and discordant twins, perhaps owing to limited power.

From germline, CDR1 is MNHNS and CDR2 SASEGT. This CDR3 comprises 17 residues. With respect to this clonotype: The antigen is not known.

Per donor there was one draw, yielding a blood sample of under 3 ml. TCRdb reanalyzed the 5' RACE reads and collapses them to one entry per CDR3 protein, without DNA. The specimen's table records approximately 330,000 distinct CDR3 sequences. The rearrangement uses TRBV6-1 and TRBJ2-6; TCRdb lists TRBD1, though no DNA is available to test this call. The sequence was obtained from a human donor with ulcerative colitis or Crohn's disease, or a healthy co-twin of an affected twin (not recorded which). The sequenced sample consisted of blood. The CDR3 sequence is CASSRSDSRSGANVLTF.